A selection of T cell receptor beta chains follows, all from one sample in a study of blood T cell repertoires in COVID-19. Only in-frame clones appear in the TCRdb table, and some are missing; sequencing was by immunoSEQ multiplex PCR. The table lists 100,000 to 150,000 clones, around 89% of them singletons. The specimen was peripheral blood. The receptors shown here come from a man aged 60 to 75 with COVID-19, enrolled during active disease. Both conserved end residues are part of each CDR3. The order of the fields is clone size, V gene, D gene, CDR3 length, J gene, CDR3 DNA, CDR3 protein. A D gene is named only where the DNA matches it firmly. The size of a clone is reported for some rows only, either as once, few or many, or as a class for expanded clones.

clone_size: .
v_call: TRBV7-9
d_call: TRBD1
cdr3_length: 15
j_call: TRBJ1-2
cdr3_nt: TGTGCCAGCAGCCCCTACGGGACAGAGGACTATGGCTACACCTTC
cdr3_aa: CASSPYGTEDYGYTF

clone_size: .
v_call: TRBV23-1
d_call: .
cdr3_length: 20
j_call: TRBJ1-4
cdr3_nt: TGCGCCAGCAGTCAATCCGCCCGGGGGGCAGGGACCGCAACTAATGAAAAACTGTTTTTT
cdr3_aa: CASSQSARGAGTATNEKLFF

clone_size: .
v_call: TRBV9
d_call: TRBD1
cdr3_length: 16
j_call: TRBJ1-1
cdr3_nt: TGTGCCAGCAGCGCCCAGCTGGGACAGGGGAAAACTGAAGCTTTCTTT
cdr3_aa: CASSAQLGQGKTEAFF

clone_size: .
v_call: TRBV27
d_call: TRBD1
cdr3_length: 15
j_call: TRBJ2-1
cdr3_nt: TGTGCCAGCAGTTACGACAGGGGGTCCTACAATGAGCAGTTCTTC
cdr3_aa: CASSYDRGSYNEQFF

clone_size: .
v_call: TRBV5-8
d_call: TRBD1
cdr3_length: 14
j_call: TRBJ1-1
cdr3_nt: TGTGCCAGCAGCTTGCAGGGGGCGAGAACTGAAGCTTTCTTT
cdr3_aa: CASSLQGARTEAFF

clone_size: few
v_call: TRBV6-2/TRBV6-3
d_call: .
cdr3_length: 12
j_call: TRBJ1-2
cdr3_nt: TGTGCCAGCAGCGTGAGGTTATATGGCTACACCTTC
cdr3_aa: CASSVRLYGYTF

clone_size: .
v_call: TRBV6-5
d_call: TRBD1
cdr3_length: 14
j_call: TRBJ1-1
cdr3_nt: TGTGCCAGCAGTAGACAGGGTGTGTACACTGAAGCTTTCTTT
cdr3_aa: CASSRQGVYTEAFF

clone_size: .
v_call: TRBV28
d_call: TRBD2
cdr3_length: 14
j_call: TRBJ2-5
cdr3_nt: TGTGCCAGTTATAGCGGGGGAAACCAAGAGACCCAGTACTTC
cdr3_aa: CASYSGGNQETQYF

clone_size: .
v_call: TRBV27
d_call: TRBD1
cdr3_length: 17
j_call: TRBJ1-5
cdr3_nt: TGTGCCAGCAGTTTAACCTCGACAGGGTGGGGGTTTCGGCCCCAGCATTTT
cdr3_aa: CASSLTSTGWGFRPQHF

clone_size: .
v_call: TRBV7-9
d_call: .
cdr3_length: 14
j_call: TRBJ2-5
cdr3_nt: TGTGCCAGCAGCACAGGACAGTACCAAGAGACCCAGTACTTC
cdr3_aa: CASSTGQYQETQYF

clone_size: .
v_call: TRBV25-1
d_call: .
cdr3_length: 13
j_call: TRBJ1-5
cdr3_nt: TGTGCCAGCAGTGGACAACACAATCAGCCCCAGCATTTT
cdr3_aa: CASSGQHNQPQHF

clone_size: .
v_call: TRBV4-3
d_call: .
cdr3_length: 14
j_call: TRBJ1-5
cdr3_nt: TGCGCCAGCAGCCAAGATCACGGAGCGTGGCCCCAGCATTTT
cdr3_aa: CASSQDHGAWPQHF

clone_size: .
v_call: TRBV6-5
d_call: TRBD1
cdr3_length: 14
j_call: TRBJ1-2
cdr3_nt: TGTGCCAGCAGTCGACAGGGATCTAACTATGGCTACACCTTC
cdr3_aa: CASSRQGSNYGYTF

clone_size: .
v_call: TRBV12-3/TRBV12-4
d_call: .
cdr3_length: 10
j_call: TRBJ1-1
cdr3_nt: TGTGCCACCACTAACACTGAAGCTTTCTTT
cdr3_aa: CATTNTEAFF

clone_size: .
v_call: TRBV5-4
d_call: .
cdr3_length: 20
j_call: TRBJ2-6
cdr3_nt: TGTGCCAGCAGCTTGGGGGGCCCGCAGGGGGGTAGGTCTGGGGCCAACGTCCTGACTTTC
cdr3_aa: CASSLGGPQGGRSGANVLTF

clone_size: .
v_call: TRBV5-6
d_call: TRBD1
cdr3_length: 16
j_call: TRBJ1-6
cdr3_nt: TGTGCCAGCAGCAGGACAGGGGGCTCAATTAATTCACCCCTCCACTTT
cdr3_aa: CASSRTGGSINSPLHF

clone_size: .
v_call: TRBV2
d_call: TRBD1
cdr3_length: 14
j_call: TRBJ1-5
cdr3_nt: TGTGCCAGCAGTGATGACAGGGCAAGTCAGCCCCAGCATTTT
cdr3_aa: CASSDDRASQPQHF

clone_size: .
v_call: TRBV7-9
d_call: .
cdr3_length: 12
j_call: TRBJ1-5
cdr3_nt: TGTGCCAGCAGCAAACAAAATCAGCCCCAGCATTTT
cdr3_aa: CASSKQNQPQHF

clone_size: .
v_call: TRBV5-1
d_call: TRBD1
cdr3_length: 16
j_call: TRBJ1-5
cdr3_nt: TGCGCCAGCAGCTTGGCCGGGACAGGGGACAATCAGCCCCAGCATTTT
cdr3_aa: CASSLAGTGDNQPQHF

clone_size: once
v_call: TRBV5-1
d_call: .
cdr3_length: 15
j_call: TRBJ1-4
cdr3_nt: TGCGCCAGCAGCCCAGGGTCGGCCACTAATGAAAAACTGTTTTTT
cdr3_aa: CASSPGSATNEKLFF

clone_size: once
v_call: TRBV6-6
d_call: TRBD1
cdr3_length: 16
j_call: TRBJ2-7
cdr3_nt: TGTGCCAGCAGTACCACGACGGGACAGGTCGCCTACGAGCAGTACTTC
cdr3_aa: CASSTTTGQVAYEQYF

clone_size: .
v_call: TRBV6-5
d_call: TRBD2
cdr3_length: 11
j_call: TRBJ2-3
cdr3_nt: TGTGCCAGTAGACTAGCCACTACGCAGTATTTT
cdr3_aa: CASRLATTQYF

clone_size: once
v_call: TRBV6-1
d_call: TRBD1
cdr3_length: 13
j_call: TRBJ1-2
cdr3_nt: TGTGCCAGCAGTGATGGGACAGGAGGTGGCTACACCTTC
cdr3_aa: CASSDGTGGGYTF

clone_size: few
v_call: TRBV6-4
d_call: TRBD1
cdr3_length: 14
j_call: TRBJ2-7
cdr3_nt: TGTGCCAGCAGTGCCGAACAGGGGACCCACGAGCAGTACTTC
cdr3_aa: CASSAEQGTHEQYF

clone_size: .
v_call: TRBV6-6
d_call: TRBD1
cdr3_length: 16
j_call: TRBJ1-4
cdr3_nt: TGTGCCAGCAGGACGGCACAGGGGGAGGATAATGAAAAACTGTTTTTT
cdr3_aa: CASRTAQGEDNEKLFF

clone_size: once
v_call: TRBV4-3
d_call: TRBD1
cdr3_length: 14
j_call: TRBJ1-2
cdr3_nt: TGCGCCAGCAGCCAAGTGGACAGGGAAAACGGCTACACCTTC
cdr3_aa: CASSQVDRENGYTF

clone_size: .
v_call: TRBV28
d_call: .
cdr3_length: 13
j_call: TRBJ1-1
cdr3_nt: TGTGCCAGCAGTCTGGGACAGAACACTGAAGCTTTCTTT
cdr3_aa: CASSLGQNTEAFF

clone_size: once
v_call: TRBV7-9
d_call: TRBD1
cdr3_length: 14
j_call: TRBJ2-1
cdr3_nt: TGTGCCAGCAGGTTTTCACAGGGGTCCAATGAGCAGTTCTTC
cdr3_aa: CASRFSQGSNEQFF

clone_size: .
v_call: TRBV4-3
d_call: .
cdr3_length: 13
j_call: TRBJ1-4
cdr3_nt: TGCGCCAGCAGCCCCCAGTTGTGGGAAAAACTGTTTTTT
cdr3_aa: CASSPQLWEKLFF

clone_size: .
v_call: TRBV12-3/TRBV12-4
d_call: TRBD1
cdr3_length: 13
j_call: TRBJ1-2
cdr3_nt: TGTGCCAGCAGTTTAATTAGGGGGCACGGCTACACCTTC
cdr3_aa: CASSLIRGHGYTF

clone_size: .
v_call: TRBV2
d_call: .
cdr3_length: 12
j_call: TRBJ2-2
cdr3_nt: TGTGCCAGCGTGGGGGGTACCGGGGAGCTGTTTTTT
cdr3_aa: CASVGGTGELFF

clone_size: .
v_call: TRBV7-3
d_call: .
cdr3_length: 13
j_call: TRBJ1-1
cdr3_nt: TGTGCCAGCAGCTCCCAGGTGAACACTGAAGCTTTCTTT
cdr3_aa: CASSSQVNTEAFF

clone_size: .
v_call: TRBV5-5
d_call: .
cdr3_length: 14
j_call: TRBJ1-5
cdr3_nt: TGTGCCAGCAGCTTCTCTACAGGGAATCAGCCCCAGCATTTT
cdr3_aa: CASSFSTGNQPQHF

clone_size: .
v_call: TRBV5-1
d_call: .
cdr3_length: 16
j_call: TRBJ1-2
cdr3_nt: TGCGCCAGCAGCTTGGTTCCTAACGGGGGGGTCGATGGCTACACCTTC
cdr3_aa: CASSLVPNGGVDGYTF

clone_size: .
v_call: TRBV7-9
d_call: TRBD2
cdr3_length: 15
j_call: TRBJ2-3
cdr3_nt: TGTGCCAGCAGCTTCGGACTAGCAGCCGCCGGTACGCAGTATTTT
cdr3_aa: CASSFGLAAAGTQYF

clone_size: .
v_call: TRBV9
d_call: TRBD1
cdr3_length: 15
j_call: TRBJ1-1
cdr3_nt: TGTGCCAGCAGCGTAGAAGGGGGCGCGAACACTGAAGCTTTCTTT
cdr3_aa: CASSVEGGANTEAFF

clone_size: .
v_call: TRBV19
d_call: .
cdr3_length: 16
j_call: TRBJ1-4
cdr3_nt: TGTGCCAGTAGTATAGACAGGGGCCGCCTCGATGAAAAACTGTTTTTT
cdr3_aa: CASSIDRGRLDEKLFF

clone_size: .
v_call: TRBV7-9
d_call: .
cdr3_length: 14
j_call: TRBJ1-2
cdr3_nt: TGTGCCAGCAGCCAACGCAGTACTAACTATGGCTACACCTTC
cdr3_aa: CASSQRSTNYGYTF

clone_size: .
v_call: TRBV6-6
d_call: TRBD1
cdr3_length: 11
j_call: TRBJ1-1
cdr3_nt: TGTGCCAGCAGTCGACAGGGTGAAGCTTTCTTT
cdr3_aa: CASSRQGEAFF

clone_size: .
v_call: TRBV11-3
d_call: TRBD1
cdr3_length: 17
j_call: TRBJ2-2
cdr3_nt: TGTGCCAGCAGCCCCGGGACAGGGACTCGTAGGGCCGGGGAGCTGTTTTTT
cdr3_aa: CASSPGTGTRRAGELFF

clone_size: .
v_call: TRBV3-1/TRBV3-2
d_call: .
cdr3_length: 15
j_call: TRBJ1-5
cdr3_nt: TGTGCCAGCAGCCAAGGTTCAAGGGGTGGACAGCCCCAGCATTTT
cdr3_aa: CASSQGSRGGQPQHF

clone_size: .
v_call: TRBV6-2/TRBV6-3
d_call: TRBD1
cdr3_length: 15
j_call: TRBJ1-6
cdr3_nt: TGTGCCAGCAGTTACGTCAGGACAGGGAATTCACCCCTCCACTTT
cdr3_aa: CASSYVRTGNSPLHF

clone_size: .
v_call: TRBV5-1
d_call: .
cdr3_length: 14
j_call: TRBJ2-7
cdr3_nt: TGCGCCAGCAGCTTGGCCTGGCAGGGGTACGAGCAGTACTTC
cdr3_aa: CASSLAWQGYEQYF

clone_size: .
v_call: TRBV2
d_call: .
cdr3_length: 15
j_call: TRBJ1-2
cdr3_nt: TGTGCCAGCAGTGTGTTCGGGGGGAGTAACTATGGCTACACCTTC
cdr3_aa: CASSVFGGSNYGYTF

clone_size: .
v_call: TRBV5-4
d_call: TRBD1
cdr3_length: 16
j_call: TRBJ1-6
cdr3_nt: TGTGCCAGCAGCTTGGGTTCTGGGACAGGGAATTCACCCCTCCACTTT
cdr3_aa: CASSLGSGTGNSPLHF